This T cell receptor beta chain was profiled in a study of cytotoxic CD8 clonotypes in ibrutinib-treated CLL. Study at large: For this cohort, patients were about a dozen relapsed/refractory and some 15 treatment-naive, while about 17 were IGHV unmutated.

Sequencing used immunoSEQ multiplex PCR; TCRdb keeps in-frame clones, though not all of them. This sample has fewer than 150,000 clones; less than 90% occur once, and the top ten carry roughly 3.1%. With cryopreserved PBMCs as the source, around 2 micrograms of genomic DNA went to TCR beta libraries. Looked up from germline, CDR1 is SNHLY and CDR2 is FYNNEI. J was trimmed by 4 bases and V by 8 bases; bases with no gene match: 9. The CDR3 runs 14 residues. The TCR was taken from a human donor with chronic lymphocytic leukemia. The sequencing here drew on PBMCs, taken after 24 months of ibrutinib treatment. This chain connects TRBV2 to TRBJ1-1, with TRBD1 identical over 8 bases. CDR3 protein: CASRTGTRGTEAFF. The CDR3 region has the DNA TGTGCCAGCCGGACAGGGACTAGAGGCACTGAAGCTTTCTTT.